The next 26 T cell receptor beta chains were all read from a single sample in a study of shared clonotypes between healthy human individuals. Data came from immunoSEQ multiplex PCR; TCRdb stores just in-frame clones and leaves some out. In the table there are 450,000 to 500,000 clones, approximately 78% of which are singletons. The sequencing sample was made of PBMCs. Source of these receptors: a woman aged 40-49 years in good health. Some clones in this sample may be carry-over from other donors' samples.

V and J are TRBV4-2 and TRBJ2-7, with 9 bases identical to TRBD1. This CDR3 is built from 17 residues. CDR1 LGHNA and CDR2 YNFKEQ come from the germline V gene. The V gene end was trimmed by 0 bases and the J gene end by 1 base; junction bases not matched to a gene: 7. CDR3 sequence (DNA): TGTGCCAGCAGCCAAGATGCTCGGACAGGGGAATCCTACGAGCAGTACTTC. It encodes CASSQDARTGESYEQYF.

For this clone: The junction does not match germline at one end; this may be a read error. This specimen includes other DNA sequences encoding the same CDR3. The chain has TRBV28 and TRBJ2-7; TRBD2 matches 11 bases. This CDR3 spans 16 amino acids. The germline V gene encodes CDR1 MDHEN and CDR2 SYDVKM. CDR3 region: CASSSSPGTSGSEQYF. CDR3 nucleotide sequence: TGTGCCAGCAGTTCCTCACCTGGGACTAGCGGCTCCGAGCAATACTTC.

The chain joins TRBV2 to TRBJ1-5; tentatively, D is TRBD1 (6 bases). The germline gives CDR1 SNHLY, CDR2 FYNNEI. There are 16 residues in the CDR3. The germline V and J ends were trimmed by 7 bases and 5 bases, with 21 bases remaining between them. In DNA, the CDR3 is TGTGCCAGCACCGAAGAGGGAGGGGGGCTGGATCAGCCCCAGCATTTT. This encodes CASTEEGGGLDQPQHF.

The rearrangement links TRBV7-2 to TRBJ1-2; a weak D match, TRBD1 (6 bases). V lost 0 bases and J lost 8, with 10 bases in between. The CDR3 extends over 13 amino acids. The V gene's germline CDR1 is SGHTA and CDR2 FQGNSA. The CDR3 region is CASSLAQGRGYTF. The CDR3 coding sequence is TGTGCCAGCAGCTTAGCACAGGGTCGGGGCTACACCTTC.

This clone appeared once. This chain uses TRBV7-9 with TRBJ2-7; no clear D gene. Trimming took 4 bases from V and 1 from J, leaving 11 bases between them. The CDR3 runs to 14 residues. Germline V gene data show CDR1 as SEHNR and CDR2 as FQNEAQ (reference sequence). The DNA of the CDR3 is TGTGCCAGCAGCTCTGACGGACGATCCTACGAGCAGTACTTC. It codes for CASSSDGRSYEQYF.

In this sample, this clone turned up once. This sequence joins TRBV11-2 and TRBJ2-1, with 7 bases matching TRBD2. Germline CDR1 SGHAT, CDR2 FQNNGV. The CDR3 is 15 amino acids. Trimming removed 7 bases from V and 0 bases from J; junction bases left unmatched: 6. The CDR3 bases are TGTGCCAGCATCGTAGCGGGCCCCTCCTACAATGAGCAGTTCTTC. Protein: CASIVAGPSYNEQFF.

This CDR3 reads CASSLQRENEFF. CDR3 DNA: TGTGCCAGCAGTCTACAGCGGGAGAACGAGTTCTTC. The rearrangement uses TRBV27 and TRBJ2-1; 8 bases line up with TRBD2. Germline-derived CDR1 and CDR2 are MNHEY and SMNVEV (reference sequence). The CDR3 contains 12 residues. The ends lost 5 bases at V and 14 bases at J; junction bases unmatched: 8.

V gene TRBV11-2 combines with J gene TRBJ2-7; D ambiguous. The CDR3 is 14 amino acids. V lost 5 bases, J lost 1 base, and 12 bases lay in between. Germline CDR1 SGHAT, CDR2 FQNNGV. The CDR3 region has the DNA TGTGCCAGCAGCCCCTCCGGGCAGTCCTACGAGCAGTACTTC. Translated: CASSPSGQSYEQYF.

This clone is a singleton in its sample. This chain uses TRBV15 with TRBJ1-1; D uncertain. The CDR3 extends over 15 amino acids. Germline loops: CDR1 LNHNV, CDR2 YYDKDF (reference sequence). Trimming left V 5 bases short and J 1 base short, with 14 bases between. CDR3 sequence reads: CATSRSGFWNTEAFF. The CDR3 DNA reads TGTGCCACCAGCCGCTCGGGGTTCTGGAACACTGAAGCTTTCTTT. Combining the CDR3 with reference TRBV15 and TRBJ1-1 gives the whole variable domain DAMVIQNPRYQVTQFGKPVTLSCSQTLNHNVMYWYQQKSSQAPKLLFHYYDKDFNNEADTPDNFQSRRPNTSFCFLDIRSPGLGDTAMYLCATSRSGFWNTEAFFGQGTRLTVV.

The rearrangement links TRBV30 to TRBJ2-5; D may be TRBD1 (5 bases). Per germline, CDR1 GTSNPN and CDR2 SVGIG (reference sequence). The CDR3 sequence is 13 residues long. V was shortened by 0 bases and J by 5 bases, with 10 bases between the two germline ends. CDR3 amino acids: CAWSVSRDETQYF. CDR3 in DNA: TGTGCCTGGAGTGTAAGCAGGGATGAGACCCAGTACTTC.

CDR3 DNA sequence: TGTGCCAGCAGCGTAGGACCAAATAGTGAGCAGTTCTTC. Amino acid sequence: CASSVGPNSEQFF. The chain has TRBV9 and TRBJ2-1; no definite D call. Germline values: CDR1 SGDLS, CDR2 YYNGEE. This CDR3 is built from 13 residues. Trimming removed 0 bases at V and 9 bases at J, with 10 bases between.

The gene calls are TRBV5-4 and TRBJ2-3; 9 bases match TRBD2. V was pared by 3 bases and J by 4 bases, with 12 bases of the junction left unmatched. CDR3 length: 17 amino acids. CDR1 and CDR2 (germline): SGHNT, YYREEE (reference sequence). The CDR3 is CASSSSLAGVGADTQYF. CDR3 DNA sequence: TGTGCCAGCAGCTCTAGCTTAGCGGGAGTCGGCGCAGATACGCAGTATTTT.

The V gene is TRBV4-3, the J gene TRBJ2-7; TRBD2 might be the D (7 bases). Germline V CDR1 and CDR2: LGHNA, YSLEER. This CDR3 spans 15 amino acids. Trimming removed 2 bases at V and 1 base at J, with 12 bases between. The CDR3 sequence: CASSQKGEGSYEQYF. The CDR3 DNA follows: TGCGCCAGCAGCCAAAAGGGGGAGGGGTCCTACGAGCAGTACTTC.

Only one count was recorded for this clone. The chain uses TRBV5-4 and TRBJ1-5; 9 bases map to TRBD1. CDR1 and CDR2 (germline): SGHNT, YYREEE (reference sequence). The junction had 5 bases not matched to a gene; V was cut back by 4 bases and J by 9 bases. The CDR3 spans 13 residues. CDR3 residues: CASSVQGAGPQHF. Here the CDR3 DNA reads TGTGCCAGCAGCGTACAGGGGGCAGGGCCCCAGCATTTT.

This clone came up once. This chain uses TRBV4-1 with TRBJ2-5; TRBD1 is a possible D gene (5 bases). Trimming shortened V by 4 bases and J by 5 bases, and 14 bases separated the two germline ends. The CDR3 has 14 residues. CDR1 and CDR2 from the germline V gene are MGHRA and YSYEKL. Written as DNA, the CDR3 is TGCGCCAGCAGCCCACTCCAGGGCTACGAGACCCAGTACTTC. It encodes CASSPLQGYETQYF.

The CDR3 sequence is CSARDGQNYGYTF. CDR3 DNA sequence: TGCAGCGCTCGGGACGGTCAAAACTATGGCTACACCTTC. The chain joins TRBV29-1 to TRBJ1-2; perhaps TRBD1 as D (5 bases). Germline V lookup: CDR1 SQVTM, CDR2 ANQGSEA. V was trimmed by 7 bases and J by 2 bases, leaving 14 bases between them. The CDR3 has 13 amino acids.

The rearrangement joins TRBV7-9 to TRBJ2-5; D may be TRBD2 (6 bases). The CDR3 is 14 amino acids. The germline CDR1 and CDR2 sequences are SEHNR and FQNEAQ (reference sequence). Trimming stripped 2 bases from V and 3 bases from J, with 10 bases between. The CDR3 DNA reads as TGTGCCAGCAGCTTATTGACGGGGGAAGAGACCCAGTACTTC. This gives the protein CASSLLTGEETQYF.

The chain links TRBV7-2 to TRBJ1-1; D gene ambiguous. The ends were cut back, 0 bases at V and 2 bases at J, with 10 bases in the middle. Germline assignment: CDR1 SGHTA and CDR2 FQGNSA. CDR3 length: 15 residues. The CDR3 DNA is TGTGCCAGCAGCTTAGCGGCAGCGGTAAACACTGAAGCTTTCTTT. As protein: CASSLAAAVNTEAFF.

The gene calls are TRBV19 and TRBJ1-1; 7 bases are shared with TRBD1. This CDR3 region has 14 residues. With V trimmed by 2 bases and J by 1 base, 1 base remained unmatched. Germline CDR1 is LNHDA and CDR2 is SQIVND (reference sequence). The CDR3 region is CASSIYRGNTEAFF. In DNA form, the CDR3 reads TGTGCCAGTAGTATATACAGGGGGAACACTGAAGCTTTCTTT.

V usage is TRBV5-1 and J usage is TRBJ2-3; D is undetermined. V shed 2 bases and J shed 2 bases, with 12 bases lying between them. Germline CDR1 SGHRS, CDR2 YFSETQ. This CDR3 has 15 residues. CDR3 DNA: TGCGCCAGCAGCTTCTCGGACGGCTCCACAGATACGCAGTATTTT. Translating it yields CASSFSDGSTDTQYF.

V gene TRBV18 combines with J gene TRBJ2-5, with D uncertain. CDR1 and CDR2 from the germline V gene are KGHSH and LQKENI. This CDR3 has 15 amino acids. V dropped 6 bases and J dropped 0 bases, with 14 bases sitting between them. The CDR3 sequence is CASSLSGMYQETQYF. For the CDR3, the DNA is TGTGCCAGCTCTCTTTCTGGCATGTACCAAGAGACCCAGTACTTC.

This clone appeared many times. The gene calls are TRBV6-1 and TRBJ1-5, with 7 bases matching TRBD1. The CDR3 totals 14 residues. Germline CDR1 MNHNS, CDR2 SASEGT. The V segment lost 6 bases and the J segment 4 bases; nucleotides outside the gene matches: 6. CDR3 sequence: CASSAGTENQPQHF. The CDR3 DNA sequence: TGTGCCAGCAGCGCTGGGACAGAGAATCAGCCCCAGCATTTT.

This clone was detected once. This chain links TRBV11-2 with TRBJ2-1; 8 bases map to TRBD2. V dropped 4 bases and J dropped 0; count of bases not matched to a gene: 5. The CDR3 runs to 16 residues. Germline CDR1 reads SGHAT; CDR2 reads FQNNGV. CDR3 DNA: TGTGCCAGCAGCTGGACTAGCCAAACCTCCTACAATGAGCAGTTCTTC. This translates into CASSWTSQTSYNEQFF.

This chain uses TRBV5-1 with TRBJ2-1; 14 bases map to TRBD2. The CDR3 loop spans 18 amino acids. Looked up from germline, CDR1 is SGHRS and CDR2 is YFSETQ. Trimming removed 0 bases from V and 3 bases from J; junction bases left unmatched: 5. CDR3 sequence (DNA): TGCGCCAGCAGCTTGGGAGGGACTAGCGGGGGCTACTACAATGAGCAGTTCTTC. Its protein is CASSLGGTSGGYYNEQFF.

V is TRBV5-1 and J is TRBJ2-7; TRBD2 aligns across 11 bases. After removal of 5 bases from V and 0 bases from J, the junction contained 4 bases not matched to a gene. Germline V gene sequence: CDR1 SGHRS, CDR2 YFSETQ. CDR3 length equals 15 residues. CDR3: CASRTSGIPSYEQYF. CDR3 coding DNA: TGCGCCAGCAGGACTAGCGGGATCCCCTCCTACGAGCAGTACTTC.

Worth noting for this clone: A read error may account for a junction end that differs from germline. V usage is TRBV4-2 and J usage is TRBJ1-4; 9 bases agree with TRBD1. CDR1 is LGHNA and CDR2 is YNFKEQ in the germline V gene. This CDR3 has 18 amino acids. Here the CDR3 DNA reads TGTGCCGGCAGCCAAGGACAGGGGTGGGTTGCAACTAATGAAAAACTGTTTTTT. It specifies CAGSQGQGWVATNEKLFF.